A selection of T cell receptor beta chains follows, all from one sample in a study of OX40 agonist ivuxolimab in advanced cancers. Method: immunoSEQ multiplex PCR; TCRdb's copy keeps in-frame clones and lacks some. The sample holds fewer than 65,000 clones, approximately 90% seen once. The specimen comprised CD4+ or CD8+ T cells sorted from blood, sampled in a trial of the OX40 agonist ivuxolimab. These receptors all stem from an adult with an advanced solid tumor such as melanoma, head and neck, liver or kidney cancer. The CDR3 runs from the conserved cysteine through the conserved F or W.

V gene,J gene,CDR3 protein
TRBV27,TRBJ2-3,CASSLWVGTDTQYF
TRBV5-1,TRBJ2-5,CASSPSWGAGETQYF
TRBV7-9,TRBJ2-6,CASSPVKGSGANVLTF
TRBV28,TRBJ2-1,CASSYPRQGQFF
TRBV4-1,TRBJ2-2,CASSQVWAGELFF
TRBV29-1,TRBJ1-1,CSVGQGASEAFF
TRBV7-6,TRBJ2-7,CASSFMSSSGTYEQYF
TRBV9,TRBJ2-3,CASSVGEDTQYF
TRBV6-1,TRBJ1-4,CASRVDRATNEKLFF
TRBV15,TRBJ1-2,CATSREGQHYGYTF
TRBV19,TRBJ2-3,CASSSILAQGDRTDTQYF
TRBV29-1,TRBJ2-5,CSAEDSRETQYF
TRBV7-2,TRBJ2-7,CASSLAGTGIHEQYF
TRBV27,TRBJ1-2,CASSPSQRGNGYTF
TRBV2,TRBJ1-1,CASSRGGGYTEAFF
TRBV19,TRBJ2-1,CASMRANEQFF
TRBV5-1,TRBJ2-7,CASSRGQDAYEQYF
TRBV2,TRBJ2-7,CASSEDLGRHEQYF